These 28 T cell receptor beta chains were all obtained from the same sample, sequenced in a study of PD-L1 blockade in urothelial cancer. Time point given: pretreatment peripheral blood. Repertoires were generated with immunoSEQ multiplex PCR, while TCRdb's copy carries only in-frame clones and drops some. This sample has over 75,000 clones, with approximately 87% found just once. Source: PBMCs, taken around atezolizumab (anti-PD-L1) treatment. These receptors came from a man aged 55 to 70 with urothelial cancer.

The V and J genes are TRBV6-5 and TRBJ1-3; D gene ambiguous. The length of the CDR3 is 15 residues. V shed 0 bases and J shed 2 bases, with 8 bases lying between them. Looked up from germline, CDR1 is MNHEY and CDR2 is SVGAGI. The CDR3 DNA follows: TGTGCCAGCAGTTACTCCCACGAGGCTGGAAACACCATATATTTT. Protein: CASSYSHEAGNTIYF.

This clone was picked up one time. The chain joins TRBV19 to TRBJ1-1, with 10 bases matching TRBD1. Trimming removed 6 bases from V and 4 bases from J; junction bases left unmatched: 11. From germline, CDR1 is LNHDA and CDR2 SQIVND (reference sequence). This CDR3 is 16 amino acids long. This chain's CDR3 is CASRRDRGGSSTEAFF. The CDR3 region has the DNA TGTGCCAGTAGAAGGGACAGGGGAGGTAGTAGCACTGAAGCTTTCTTT.

This clone was recorded many times. This sequence joins TRBV4-3 and TRBJ1-2, with D tentatively TRBD1 (6 bases). V was clipped by 3 bases and J by 7 bases, with 21 bases between them. Germline CDR1 and CDR2: LGHNA and YSLEER. This CDR3 region has 16 residues. The CDR3 nucleotides read TGCGCCAGCAGCCAGGGCGGGGGCCGACCATCGGGTGGCTACACCTTC. Translating it yields CASSQGGGRPSGGYTF.

This chain connects TRBV4-1 to TRBJ2-7, with D maybe TRBD2 (5 bases). The CDR3 loop spans 19 amino acids. V lost 0 bases, J lost 1 base, and 22 bases lay in between. Per germline, CDR1 MGHRA and CDR2 YSYEKL. CDR3 region: CASSQDRRVKGPISYEQYF. The CDR3 region has the DNA TGCGCCAGCAGCCAAGATCGGCGGGTAAAGGGCCCAATATCCTACGAGCAGTACTTC.

This sequence joins TRBV29-1 and TRBJ2-3; 7 bases map to TRBD1. Germline assignment: CDR1 SQVTM and CDR2 ANQGSEA. V lost 6 bases and J lost 2; bases outside the gene matches: 5. The CDR3 is 13 residues long. DNA for the CDR3: TGCAGCGTCGAGACAGGGACCACAGATACGCAGTATTTT. As protein: CSVETGTTDTQYF.

V gene TRBV7-9 combines with J gene TRBJ2-2; 7 bases agree with TRBD2. V lost 5 bases, J lost 8 bases, and 8 bases stayed unmatched. In germline, CDR1 is SEHNR, CDR2 FQNEAQ (reference sequence). CDR3 length: 14 amino acids. CDR3: CASSLTSLVGELFF. In nucleotides, the CDR3 is TGTGCCAGCAGCCTGACTAGCCTGGTTGGGGAGCTGTTTTTT.

The chain has TRBV5-1 and TRBJ2-3, with 8 bases fitting TRBD1. This CDR3 comprises 15 residues. Germline lookup yields CDR1 SGHRS and CDR2 YFSETQ. V was pared by 4 bases and J by 4 bases, with 8 bases of the junction left unmatched. The CDR3 DNA is TGCGCCAGCAGCCCCTACATGACAGGGGCAGATACGCAGTATTTT. Translated, it gives CASSPYMTGADTQYF. Looking up the rest from reference TRBV5-1 and TRBJ2-3 gives the full variable domain: KAGVTQTPRYLIKTRGQQVTLSCSPISGHRSVSWYQQTPGQGLQFLFEYFSETQRNKGNFPGRFSGRQFSNSRSEMNVSTLELGDSALYLCASSPYMTGADTQYFGPGTRLTVL.

V gene TRBV25-1 combines with J gene TRBJ1-6; 7 bases agree with TRBD1. The V gene end was trimmed by 5 bases and the J gene end by 10 bases; junction bases not matched to a gene: 11. The CDR3 has 15 amino acids. Germline V lookup: CDR1 MGHDK, CDR2 SYGVNS. The CDR3 reads CASSNLDRVLSPLHF. The CDR3 DNA is TGTGCCAGCAGTAACCTCGACAGGGTTTTATCACCCCTCCACTTT. Supplemented by reference TRBV25-1 and TRBJ1-6, the full variable domain reads EADIYQTPRYLVIGTGKKITLECSQTMGHDKMYWYQQDPGMELHLIHYSYGVNSTEKGDLSSESTVSRIRTEHFPLTLESARPSHTSQYLCASSNLDRVLSPLHFGNGTRLTVT.

This chain joins TRBV2 and TRBJ1-2; D is possibly TRBD1 (5 bases). CDR1 SNHLY and CDR2 FYNNEI come from the germline V gene. Trimming cost V 7 bases and J 4 bases, with 7 bases left between them. The CDR3 is 11 amino acids. The CDR3 bases are TGTGCCAGCAACACAGGCTATGGCTACACCTTC. Amino acid sequence: CASNTGYGYTF.

The chain's CDR3 is CASSLGRTGVTEAFF. CDR3 DNA sequence: TGTGCCAGCAGTCTTGGAAGGACAGGTGTCACTGAAGCTTTCTTT. The chain links TRBV5-8 to TRBJ1-1; 7 bases agree with TRBD1. J gave up 4 bases and V 5 bases, and 11 bases lay outside the gene matches. Germline CDR1 is SGHTS and CDR2 is YDEGEE. This CDR3 has 15 residues.

The chain couples TRBV5-6 to TRBJ1-1; 8 positions match TRBD1. Germline assignment: CDR1 SGHDT and CDR2 YYEEEE. With 0 bases clipped from V and 6 bases from J, the junction kept 13 bases outside the gene matches. This CDR3 has 17 amino acids. The CDR3 spells CASSLGIGAGGTAEAFF. In DNA form, the CDR3 reads TGTGCCAGCAGCTTGGGTATCGGCGCAGGGGGCACGGCTGAAGCTTTCTTT. Using reference TRBV5-6 and TRBJ1-1 for the parts outside the CDR3, the full variable domain is DAGVTQSPTHLIKTRGQQVTLRCSPKSGHDTVSWYQQALGQGPQFIFQYYEEEERQRGNFPDRFSGHQFPNYSSELNVNALLLGDSALYLCASSLGIGAGGTAEAFFGQGTRLTVV.

This rearrangement joins TRBV10-3 to TRBJ2-7; D is perhaps TRBD1 (6 bases). There are 12 residues in the CDR3. Germline values: CDR1 ENHRY, CDR2 SYGVKD. V lost 6 bases and J lost 6, with 12 bases in between. CDR3: CAIRGGFSEQYF. The CDR3 bases are TGTGCCATCAGAGGGGGATTTAGCGAGCAGTACTTC.

The chain employs TRBV5-8 and TRBJ2-3, with TRBD1 matching over 9 bases. J gave up 6 bases and V 2 bases, and 10 bases lay outside the gene matches. CDR1 is SGHTS and CDR2 is YDEGEE in the germline V gene. The CDR3 runs 16 residues. The CDR3 bases are TGTGCCAGCAGCTTACAGGGGGCGCTGATCCGCGATACGCAGTATTTT. Translating it yields CASSLQGALIRDTQYF.

V gene TRBV19 combines with J gene TRBJ2-7; 9 bases fit TRBD1. The CDR3 is 15 amino acids. The V gene end was trimmed by 5 bases and the J gene end by 5 bases; junction bases not matched to a gene: 10. The germline V gene has CDR1 LNHDA and CDR2 SQIVND (reference sequence). The DNA of the CDR3 is TGTGCCAGTAGTTCGCCCGGGACAGGGTCCCACGAGCAGTACTTC. It is translated as CASSSPGTGSHEQYF.

The gene calls are TRBV5-1 and TRBJ2-5; TRBD2 matches 13 bases. The germline gives CDR1 SGHRS, CDR2 YFSETQ. This CDR3 has 16 amino acids. Unmatched junction bases numbered 5, after V lost 4 bases and J lost 2 bases. CDR3 coding DNA: TGCGCCAGCAGCACTAGCGGGAGGGTAGGTCAAGAGACCCAGTACTTC. Its protein is CASSTSGRVGQETQYF.

The rearrangement uses TRBV30 and TRBJ2-5, with D uncertain. With 2 bases removed from V and 5 bases from J, the gap between germline ends came to 12 bases. The CDR3 contains 13 residues. Germline V gives CDR1 GTSNPN, CDR2 SVGIG (reference sequence). This chain's CDR3 is CAWSHGVIETQYF. The CDR3 DNA is TGTGCCTGGAGTCATGGAGTCATCGAGACCCAGTACTTC.

The V and J genes are TRBV30 and TRBJ2-7; weak D call: TRBD2 (6 bases). CDR1 and CDR2 from the germline V gene are GTSNPN and SVGIG (reference sequence). Trimming took 0 bases from V and 0 from J, leaving 9 bases between them. This CDR3 has 14 residues. The CDR3 protein is CAWSVRESSYEQYF. For the CDR3, the DNA is TGTGCCTGGAGTGTTCGGGAGAGCTCCTACGAGCAGTACTTC. The full variable domain, in which reference TRBV30 and TRBJ2-7 provide the parts outside the CDR3, is SQTIHQWPATLVQPVGSPLSLECTVEGTSNPNLYWYRQAAGRGLQLLFYSVGIGQISSEVPQNLSASRPQDRQFILSSKKLLLSDSGFYLCAWSVRESSYEQYFGPGTRLTVT.

V usage is TRBV5-1 and J usage is TRBJ1-3; 9 bases line up with TRBD1. The CDR3 is made up of 13 amino acids. Germline loops: CDR1 SGHRS, CDR2 YFSETQ. The junction had 3 bases not matched to a gene; V was cut back by 7 bases and J by 4 bases. The chain's CDR3 is CASGTGSGNTIYF. CDR3 bases: TGCGCCAGCGGGACAGGGTCCGGAAACACCATATATTTT.

The genes are TRBV7-9 and TRBJ1-4; TRBD1 agrees at 11 bases. V lost 4 bases and J lost 8; bases outside the gene matches: 6. This CDR3 has 15 residues. The V gene's germline CDR1 is SEHNR and CDR2 FQNEAQ (reference sequence). DNA for the CDR3: TGTGCCAGCAGCTCCGGACAGGGGGCTCGCGAAAAACTGTTTTTT. It yields the protein CASSSGQGAREKLFF.

Only one count was recorded for this clone. This chain uses TRBV14 with TRBJ2-1; TRBD2 is a possible D gene (5 bases). Germline V gene sequence: CDR1 SGHDN, CDR2 FVKESK. Trimming stripped 0 bases from V and 0 bases from J, with 6 bases between. The CDR3 is made up of 15 amino acids. CDR3 nucleotide sequence: TGTGCCAGCAGCCAAGATGGGAGCTCCTACAATGAGCAGTTCTTC. This gives the protein CASSQDGSSYNEQFF.

The V call is TRBV11-2, the J call TRBJ1-1; TRBD1 might be the D (6 bases). Trimming stripped 0 bases from V and 0 bases from J, with 11 bases between. The germline V gene has CDR1 SGHAT and CDR2 FQNNGV. This CDR3 is built from 16 residues. This CDR3 reads CASSLEFGQMNTEAFF. The CDR3 DNA sequence: TGTGCCAGCAGCTTAGAGTTTGGACAGATGAACACTGAAGCTTTCTTT.

In its sample, this clone was seen once. This chain links TRBV30 with TRBJ1-1; the D gene is possibly TRBD1 (5 bases). Trimming took off 4 bases at V and 5 bases at J, with 8 bases between the two ends. The germline gives CDR1 GTSNPN, CDR2 SVGIG (reference sequence). CDR3 length: 11 residues. CDR3 amino acids: CAWNRGTEAFF. DNA of the CDR3: TGTGCCTGGAATCGGGGGACTGAAGCTTTCTTT.

This chain joins TRBV5-1 and TRBJ2-3, with TRBD2 as a possible D gene (6 bases). Germline lookup yields CDR1 SGHRS and CDR2 YFSETQ. Deletions cut 0 bases from V and 4 bases from J, with 18 bases between. The CDR3 totals 17 residues. CDR3 loop: CASSLAAAAGISDTQYF. The CDR3 DNA is TGCGCCAGCAGCTTGGCCGCCGCAGCGGGCATCTCAGATACGCAGTATTTT.

The chain carries TRBV5-6 and TRBJ2-7, with D possibly TRBD2 on 6 matching bases. Germline V CDR1 and CDR2: SGHDT, YYEEEE. V was shortened by 2 bases and J by 9 bases, with 9 bases between the two germline ends. This CDR3 is 11 amino acids long. CDR3 in amino acids: CASSFGGRQYF. The CDR3 DNA reads TGTGCCAGCAGCTTCGGGGGTCGGCAGTACTTC. Based on the CDR3 plus reference TRBV5-6 and TRBJ2-7, the full variable domain is DAGVTQSPTHLIKTRGQQVTLRCSPKSGHDTVSWYQQALGQGPQFIFQYYEEEERQRGNFPDRFSGHQFPNYSSELNVNALLLGDSALYLCASSFGGRQYFGPGTRLTVT.

A single count supports this clone. This rearrangement joins TRBV6-1 to TRBJ2-2; D not resolved. CDR1 MNHNS and CDR2 SASEGT come from the germline V gene. CDR3 length equals 13 residues. V dropped 8 bases and J dropped 4 bases, with 11 bases sitting between them. The CDR3: CASVNQATGELFF. In DNA, the CDR3 is TGTGCCAGCGTCAATCAGGCCACCGGGGAGCTGTTTTTT.

The chain is built from TRBV27 and TRBJ2-7; maybe TRBD1 (5 bases). Looked up from germline, CDR1 is MNHEY and CDR2 is SMNVEV (reference sequence). The CDR3 has 14 amino acids. V shed 6 bases and J shed 3 bases, with 15 bases lying between them. CDR3 amino acids: CASSAWTKFYEQYF. The CDR3 DNA reads as TGTGCCAGCAGCGCATGGACAAAGTTCTACGAGCAGTACTTC.

The V and J genes are TRBV19 and TRBJ2-5, with 9 bases matching TRBD2. V gave up 0 bases and J gave up 2 bases; unmatched junction bases: 4. The germline CDR1 and CDR2 sequences are LNHDA and SQIVND (reference sequence). CDR3 size: 16 residues. CDR3 protein: CASSIEASGTQETQYF. CDR3 sequence (DNA): TGTGCCAGTAGTATAGAGGCTAGCGGGACTCAAGAGACCCAGTACTTC.

V is TRBV6-6 and J is TRBJ2-7, with TRBD1 identical over 9 bases. The CDR3 has 15 residues. Germline CDR1 reads MNHNY; CDR2 reads SVGAGI (reference sequence). The junction had 6 bases not matched to a gene; V was cut back by 0 bases and J by 6 bases. The CDR3 spells CASSYSRRTGAEQYF. The CDR3 region has the DNA TGTGCCAGCAGTTACTCCCGCCGGACAGGGGCCGAGCAGTACTTC.